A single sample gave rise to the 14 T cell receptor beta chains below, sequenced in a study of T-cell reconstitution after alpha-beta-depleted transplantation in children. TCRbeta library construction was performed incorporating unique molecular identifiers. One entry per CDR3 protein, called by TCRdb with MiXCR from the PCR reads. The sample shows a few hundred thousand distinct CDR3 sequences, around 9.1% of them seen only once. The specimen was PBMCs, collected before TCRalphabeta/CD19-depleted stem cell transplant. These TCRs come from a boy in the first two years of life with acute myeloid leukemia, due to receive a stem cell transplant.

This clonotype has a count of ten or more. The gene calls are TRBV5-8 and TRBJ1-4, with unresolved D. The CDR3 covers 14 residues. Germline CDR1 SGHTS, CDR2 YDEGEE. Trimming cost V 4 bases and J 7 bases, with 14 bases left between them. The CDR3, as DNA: TGTGCCAGCAGCGGCGGCGCTACAAGTGAAAAACTGTTTTTT. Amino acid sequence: CASSGGATSEKLFF.

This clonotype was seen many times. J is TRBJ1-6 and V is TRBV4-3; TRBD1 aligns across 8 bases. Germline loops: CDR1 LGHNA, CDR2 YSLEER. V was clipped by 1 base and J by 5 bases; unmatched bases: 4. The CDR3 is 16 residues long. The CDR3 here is CASSQVRTGNNSPLHF. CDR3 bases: TGCGCCAGCAGCCAAGTTCGGACAGGGAATAATTCACCCCTCCACTTT.

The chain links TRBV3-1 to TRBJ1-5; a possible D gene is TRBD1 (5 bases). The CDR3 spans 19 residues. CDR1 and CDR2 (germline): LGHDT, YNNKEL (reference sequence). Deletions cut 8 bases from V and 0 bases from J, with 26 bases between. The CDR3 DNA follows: TGTGCCAGCTGTTTTGTACGGGGCAGGTATGAGGGTAGCAATCAGCCCCAGCATTTT. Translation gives CASCFVRGRYEGSNQPQHF.

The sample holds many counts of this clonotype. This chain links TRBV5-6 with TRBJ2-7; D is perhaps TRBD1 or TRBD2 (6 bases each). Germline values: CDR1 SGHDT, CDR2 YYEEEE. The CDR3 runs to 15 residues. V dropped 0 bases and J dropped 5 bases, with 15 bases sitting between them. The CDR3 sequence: CASSLAPGEAHEQYF. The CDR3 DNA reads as TGTGCCAGCAGCTTGGCCCCAGGGGAGGCCCACGAGCAGTACTTC.

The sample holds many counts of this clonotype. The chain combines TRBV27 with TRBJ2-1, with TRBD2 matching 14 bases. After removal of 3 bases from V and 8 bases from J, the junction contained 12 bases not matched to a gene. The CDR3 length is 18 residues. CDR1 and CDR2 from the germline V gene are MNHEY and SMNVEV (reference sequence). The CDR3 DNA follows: TGTGCCAGCAGTTTGACTAGCGGGGGGGTACTCCGCGGGGATGAGCAGTTCTTC. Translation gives CASSLTSGGVLRGDEQFF.

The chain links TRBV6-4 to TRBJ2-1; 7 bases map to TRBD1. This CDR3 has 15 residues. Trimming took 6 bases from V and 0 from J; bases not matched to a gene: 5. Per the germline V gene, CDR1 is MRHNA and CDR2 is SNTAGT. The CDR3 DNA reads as TGTGCCAGCAGCCCAGGACAGGCCTCCTACAATGAGCAGTTCTTC. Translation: CASSPGQASYNEQFF.

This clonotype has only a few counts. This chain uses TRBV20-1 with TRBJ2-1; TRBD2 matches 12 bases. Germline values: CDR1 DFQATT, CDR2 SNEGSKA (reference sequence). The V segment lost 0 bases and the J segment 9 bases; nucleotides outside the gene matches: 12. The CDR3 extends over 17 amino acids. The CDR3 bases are TGCAGTGCTAGAGATTGGAGGCTAGCGGGAGGGCCGAGTGAGCAGTTCTTC. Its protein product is CSARDWRLAGGPSEQFF.

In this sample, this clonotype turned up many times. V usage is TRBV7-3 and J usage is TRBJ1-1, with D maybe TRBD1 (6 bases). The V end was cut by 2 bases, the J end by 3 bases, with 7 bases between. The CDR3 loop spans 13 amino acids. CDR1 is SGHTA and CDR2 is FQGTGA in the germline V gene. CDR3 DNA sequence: TGTGCCAGCAGCTTACAGGGGTACACTGAAGCTTTCTTT. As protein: CASSLQGYTEAFF.

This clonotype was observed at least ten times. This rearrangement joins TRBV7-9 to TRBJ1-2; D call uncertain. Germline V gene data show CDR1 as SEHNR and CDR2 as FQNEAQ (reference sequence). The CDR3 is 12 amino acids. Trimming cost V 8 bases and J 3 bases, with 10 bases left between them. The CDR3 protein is CASRIGDYGYTF. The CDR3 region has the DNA TGTGCCAGCCGCATCGGGGACTATGGCTACACCTTC.

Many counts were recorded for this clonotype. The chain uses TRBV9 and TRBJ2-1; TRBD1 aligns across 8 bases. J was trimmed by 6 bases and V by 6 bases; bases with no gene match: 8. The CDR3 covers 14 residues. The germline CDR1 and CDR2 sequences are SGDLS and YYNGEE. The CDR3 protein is CASNVLGQGNEQFF. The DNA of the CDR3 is TGTGCCAGCAACGTGCTAGGACAGGGCAATGAGCAGTTCTTC. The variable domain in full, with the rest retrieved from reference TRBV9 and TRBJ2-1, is DSGVTQTPKHLITATGQRVTLRCSPRSGDLSVYWYQQSLDQGLQFLIQYYNGEERAKGNILERFSAQQFPDLHSELNLSSLELGDSALYFCASNVLGQGNEQFFGPGTRLTVL.

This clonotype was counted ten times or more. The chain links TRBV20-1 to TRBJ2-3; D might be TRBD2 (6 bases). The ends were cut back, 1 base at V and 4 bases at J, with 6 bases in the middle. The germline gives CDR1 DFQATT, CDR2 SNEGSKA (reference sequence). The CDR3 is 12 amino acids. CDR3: CSARGGADTQYF. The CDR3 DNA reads TGCAGTGCTAGAGGGGGGGCAGATACGCAGTATTTT.

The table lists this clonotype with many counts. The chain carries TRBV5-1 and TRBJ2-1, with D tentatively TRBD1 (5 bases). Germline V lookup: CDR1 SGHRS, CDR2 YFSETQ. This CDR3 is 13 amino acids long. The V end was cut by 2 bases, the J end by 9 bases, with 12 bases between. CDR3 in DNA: TGCGCCAGCAGCTTTTTTAGGGGCGGTGAGCAGTTCTTC. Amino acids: CASSFFRGGEQFF. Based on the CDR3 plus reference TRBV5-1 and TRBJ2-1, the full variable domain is KAGVTQTPRYLIKTRGQQVTLSCSPISGHRSVSWYQQTPGQGLQFLFEYFSETQRNKGNFPGRFSGRQFSNSRSEMNVSTLELGDSALYLCASSFFRGGEQFFGPGTRLTVL.

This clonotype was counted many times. CDR3 nucleotides: TGTGCCATCAGGACGTTGAGGACTAGCGGGAGGGCCAACACCGGGGAGCTGTTTTTT. It specifies CAIRTLRTSGRANTGELFF. The V call is TRBV10-3, the J call TRBJ2-2, with 15 bases that match TRBD2. Looked up from germline, CDR1 is ENHRY and CDR2 is SYGVKD. This CDR3 is 19 amino acids long. V shed 6 bases, J shed 2 bases, and the junction held 10 bases outside the gene matches.

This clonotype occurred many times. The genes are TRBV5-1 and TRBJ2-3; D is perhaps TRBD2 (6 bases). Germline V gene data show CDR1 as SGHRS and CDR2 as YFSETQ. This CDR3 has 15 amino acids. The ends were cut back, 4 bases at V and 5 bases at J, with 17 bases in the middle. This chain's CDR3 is CASSLLAQAEDTQYF. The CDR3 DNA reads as TGCGCCAGCAGCCTACTAGCACAAGCGGAAGATACGCAGTATTTT.